The clone carrying this T cell receptor beta chain came up many times. The data were obtained in a study of CD8+CD57+ T cells in acquired aplastic anemia. An expansion of CD8+CD57+ cells by flow cytometry had been shown in patients chosen for sequencing. It was genomic DNA that served as the template for profiling TCR beta VDJ and CDR3. Each CDR3 protein gets one entry after TCRdb re-called the reads with MiXCR. The sample includes more than 150,000 distinct CDR3 sequences, around 48% of them seen just once. Trimming cost V 8 bases and J 6 bases, with 13 bases left between them. Per the germline V gene, CDR1 is KGHDR and CDR2 is SFDVKD. The CDR3 is 13 residues long.

The TCR was taken from a human donor with aplastic anemia. The chain joins TRBV24-1 to TRBJ2-1; D ambiguous. Sequenced sample: sorted CD4+, CD8+, or CD8+CD57+ T cells (not recorded which) from PBMCs. This chain's CDR3 is CATNLPGSNEQFF. CDR3 sequence (DNA): TGTGCCACCAACCTCCCGGGTTCCAATGAGCAGTTCTTC.